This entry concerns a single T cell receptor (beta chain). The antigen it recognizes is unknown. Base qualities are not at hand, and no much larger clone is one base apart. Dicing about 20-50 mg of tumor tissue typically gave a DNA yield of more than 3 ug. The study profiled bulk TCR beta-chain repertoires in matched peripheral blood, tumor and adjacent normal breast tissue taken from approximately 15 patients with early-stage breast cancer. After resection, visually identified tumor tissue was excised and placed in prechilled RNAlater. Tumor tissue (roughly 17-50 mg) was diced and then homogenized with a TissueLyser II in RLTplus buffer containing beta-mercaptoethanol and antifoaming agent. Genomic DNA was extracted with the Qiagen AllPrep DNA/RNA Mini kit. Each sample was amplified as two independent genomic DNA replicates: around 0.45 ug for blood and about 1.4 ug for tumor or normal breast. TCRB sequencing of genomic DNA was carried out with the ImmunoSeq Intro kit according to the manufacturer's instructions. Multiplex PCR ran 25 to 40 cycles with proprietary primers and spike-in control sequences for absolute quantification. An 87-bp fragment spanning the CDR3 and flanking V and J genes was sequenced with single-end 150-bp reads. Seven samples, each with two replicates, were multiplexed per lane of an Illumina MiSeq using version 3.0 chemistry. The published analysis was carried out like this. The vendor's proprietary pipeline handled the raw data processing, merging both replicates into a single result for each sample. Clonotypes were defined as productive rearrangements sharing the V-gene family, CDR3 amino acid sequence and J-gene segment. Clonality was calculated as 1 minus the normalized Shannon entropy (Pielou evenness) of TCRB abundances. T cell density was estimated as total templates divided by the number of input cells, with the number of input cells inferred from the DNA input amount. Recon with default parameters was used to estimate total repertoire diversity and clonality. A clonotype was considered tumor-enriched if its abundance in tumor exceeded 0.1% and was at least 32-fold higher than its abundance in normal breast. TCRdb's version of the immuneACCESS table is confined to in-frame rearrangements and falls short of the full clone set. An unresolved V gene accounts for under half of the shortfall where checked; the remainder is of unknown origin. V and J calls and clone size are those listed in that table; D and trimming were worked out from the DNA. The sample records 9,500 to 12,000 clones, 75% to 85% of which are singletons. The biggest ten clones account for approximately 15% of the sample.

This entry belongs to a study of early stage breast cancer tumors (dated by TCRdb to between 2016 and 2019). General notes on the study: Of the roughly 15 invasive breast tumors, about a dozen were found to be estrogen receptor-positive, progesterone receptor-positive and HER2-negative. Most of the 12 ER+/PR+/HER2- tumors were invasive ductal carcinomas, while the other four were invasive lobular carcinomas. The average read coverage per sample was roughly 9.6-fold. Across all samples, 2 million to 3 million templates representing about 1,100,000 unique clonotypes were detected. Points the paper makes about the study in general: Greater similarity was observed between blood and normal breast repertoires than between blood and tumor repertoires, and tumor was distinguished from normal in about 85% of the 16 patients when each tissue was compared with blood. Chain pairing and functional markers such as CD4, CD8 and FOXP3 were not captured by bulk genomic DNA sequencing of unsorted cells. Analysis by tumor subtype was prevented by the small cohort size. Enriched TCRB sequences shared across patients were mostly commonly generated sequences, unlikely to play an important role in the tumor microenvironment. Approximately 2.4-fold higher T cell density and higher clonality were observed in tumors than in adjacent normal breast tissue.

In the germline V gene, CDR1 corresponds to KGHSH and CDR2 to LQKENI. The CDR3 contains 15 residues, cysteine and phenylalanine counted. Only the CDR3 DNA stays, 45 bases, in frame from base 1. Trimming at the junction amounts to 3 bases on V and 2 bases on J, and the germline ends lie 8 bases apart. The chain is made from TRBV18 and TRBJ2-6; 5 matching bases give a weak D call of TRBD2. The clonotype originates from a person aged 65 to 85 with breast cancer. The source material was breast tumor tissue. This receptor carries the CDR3 CASSPDFAGANVLTF. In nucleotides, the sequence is TGTGCCAGCTCACCGGACTTCGCTGGGGCCAACGTCCTGACTTTC.